One TCR beta chain is described in this entry. What it binds is not known. This CDR3 region has 16 residues. CDR1 MNHNY and CDR2 SVGAGI come from the germline V gene (reference sequence). V was clipped by 5 bases and J by 0 bases, with 17 bases between them. Measured with immunoSEQ multiplex PCR; TCRdb has only the in-frame clones, and not every one. The table records 140,000 or so clones, approximately 86% of them present only once. The entry originates in a study of radiation and T cells in renal cell carcinoma. General study results and limits: No pretreatment tumor biopsies were available for baseline clonotypes. Top tumor clonotypes rose in blood 2 weeks post-radiation, then contracted.

Described time point: blood 4 weeks post-SBRT, at nephrectomy. Treatment denoted: 15 Gy SBRT to primary tumor, nephrectomy 4 weeks later. Nephrectomy followed 15 Gy stereotactic body radiation by 4 weeks. The patient's renal cell carcinoma had clear cell pathology. The input for sequencing was blood, taken from a patient whose treatment included radiotherapy and nephrectomy. The receptor comes from a woman aged 45-59 years with renal cell carcinoma. The chain uses TRBV6-6 and TRBJ2-7; TRBD1 is a possible D gene (6 bases). In nucleotides, the CDR3 is TGTGCCAGCAGTAGGGGCAGACAGGCCCTCTCCTACGAGCAGTACTTC. Translated, it gives CASSRGRQALSYEQYF.